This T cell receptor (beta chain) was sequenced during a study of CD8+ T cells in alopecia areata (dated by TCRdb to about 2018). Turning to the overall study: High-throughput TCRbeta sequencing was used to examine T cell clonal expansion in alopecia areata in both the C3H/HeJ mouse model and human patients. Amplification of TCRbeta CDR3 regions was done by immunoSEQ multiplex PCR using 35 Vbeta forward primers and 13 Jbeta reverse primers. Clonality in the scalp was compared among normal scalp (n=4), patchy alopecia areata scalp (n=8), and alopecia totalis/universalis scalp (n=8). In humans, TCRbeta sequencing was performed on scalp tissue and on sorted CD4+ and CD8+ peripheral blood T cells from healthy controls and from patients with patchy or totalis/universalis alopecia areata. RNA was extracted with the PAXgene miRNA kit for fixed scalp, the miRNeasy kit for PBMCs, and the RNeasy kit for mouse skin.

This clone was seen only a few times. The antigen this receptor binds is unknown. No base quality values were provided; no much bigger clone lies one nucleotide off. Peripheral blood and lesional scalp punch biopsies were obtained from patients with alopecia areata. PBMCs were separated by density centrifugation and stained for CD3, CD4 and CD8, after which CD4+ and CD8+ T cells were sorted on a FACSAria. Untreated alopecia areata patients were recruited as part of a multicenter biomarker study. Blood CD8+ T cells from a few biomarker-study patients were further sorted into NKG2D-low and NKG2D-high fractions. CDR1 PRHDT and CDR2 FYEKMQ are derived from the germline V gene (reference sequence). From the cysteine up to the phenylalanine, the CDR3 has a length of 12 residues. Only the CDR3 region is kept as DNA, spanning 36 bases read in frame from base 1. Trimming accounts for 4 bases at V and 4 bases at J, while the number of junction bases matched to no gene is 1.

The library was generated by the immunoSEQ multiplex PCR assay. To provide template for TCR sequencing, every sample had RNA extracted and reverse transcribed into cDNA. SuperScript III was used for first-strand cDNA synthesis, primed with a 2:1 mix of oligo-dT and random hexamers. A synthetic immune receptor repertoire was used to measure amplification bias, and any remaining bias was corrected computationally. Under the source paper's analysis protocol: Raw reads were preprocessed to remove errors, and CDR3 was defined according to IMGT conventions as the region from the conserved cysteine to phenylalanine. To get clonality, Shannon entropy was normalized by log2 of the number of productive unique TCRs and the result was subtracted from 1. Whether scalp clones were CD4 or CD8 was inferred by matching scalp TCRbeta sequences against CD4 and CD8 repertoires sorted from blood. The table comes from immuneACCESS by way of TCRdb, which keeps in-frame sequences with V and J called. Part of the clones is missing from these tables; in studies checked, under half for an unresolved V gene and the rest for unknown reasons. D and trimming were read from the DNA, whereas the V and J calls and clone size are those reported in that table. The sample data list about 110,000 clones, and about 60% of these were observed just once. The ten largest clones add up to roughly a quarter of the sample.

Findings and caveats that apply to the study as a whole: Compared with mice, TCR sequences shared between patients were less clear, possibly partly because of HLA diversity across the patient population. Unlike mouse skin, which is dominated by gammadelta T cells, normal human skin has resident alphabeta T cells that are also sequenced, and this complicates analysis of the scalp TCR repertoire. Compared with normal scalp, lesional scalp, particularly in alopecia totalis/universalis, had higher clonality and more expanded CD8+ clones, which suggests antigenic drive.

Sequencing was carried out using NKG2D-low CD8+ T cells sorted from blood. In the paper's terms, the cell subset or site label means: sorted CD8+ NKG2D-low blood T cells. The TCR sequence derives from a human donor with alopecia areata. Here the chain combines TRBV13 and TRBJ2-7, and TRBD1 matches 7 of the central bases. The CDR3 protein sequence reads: CASSSDRYEQYF. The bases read TGTGCCAGCAGCTCGGACAGGTACGAGCAGTACTTC.